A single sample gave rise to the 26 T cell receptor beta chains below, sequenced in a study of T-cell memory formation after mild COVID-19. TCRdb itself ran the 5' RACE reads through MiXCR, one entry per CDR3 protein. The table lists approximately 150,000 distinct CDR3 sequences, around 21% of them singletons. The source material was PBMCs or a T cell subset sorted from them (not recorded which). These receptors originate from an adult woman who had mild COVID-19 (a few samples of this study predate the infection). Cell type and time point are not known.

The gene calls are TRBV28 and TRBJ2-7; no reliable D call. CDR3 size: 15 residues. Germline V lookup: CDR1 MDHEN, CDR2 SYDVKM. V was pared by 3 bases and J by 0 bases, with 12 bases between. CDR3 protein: CASSFFGHRSYEQYF. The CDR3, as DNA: TGTGCCAGCAGTTTTTTCGGTCACCGCTCCTACGAGCAGTACTTC.

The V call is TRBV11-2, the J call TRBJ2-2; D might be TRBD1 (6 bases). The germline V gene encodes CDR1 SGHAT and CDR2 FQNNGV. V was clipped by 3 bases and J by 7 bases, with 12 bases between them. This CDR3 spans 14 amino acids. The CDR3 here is CASSLGARGGELFF. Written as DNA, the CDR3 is TGTGCCAGCAGCTTGGGGGCTCGAGGCGGGGAGCTGTTTTTT.

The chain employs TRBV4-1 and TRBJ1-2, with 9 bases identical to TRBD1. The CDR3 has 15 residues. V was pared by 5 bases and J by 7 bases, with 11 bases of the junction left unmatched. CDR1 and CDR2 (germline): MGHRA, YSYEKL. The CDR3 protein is CASSFRDRDTLGYTF. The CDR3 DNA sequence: TGCGCCAGCAGCTTCCGGGACAGGGACACTCTTGGCTACACCTTC.

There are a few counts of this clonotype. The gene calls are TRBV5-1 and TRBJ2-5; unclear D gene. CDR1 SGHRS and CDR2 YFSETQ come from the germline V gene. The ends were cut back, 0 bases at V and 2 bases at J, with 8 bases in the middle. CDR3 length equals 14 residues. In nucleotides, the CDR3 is TGCGCCAGCAGCTTGGCCCAGAGGCAAGAGACCCAGTACTTC. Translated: CASSLAQRQETQYF. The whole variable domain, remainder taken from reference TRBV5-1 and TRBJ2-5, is KAGVTQTPRYLIKTRGQQVTLSCSPISGHRSVSWYQQTPGQGLQFLFEYFSETQRNKGNFPGRFSGRQFSNSRSEMNVSTLELGDSALYLCASSLAQRQETQYFGPGTRLLVL.

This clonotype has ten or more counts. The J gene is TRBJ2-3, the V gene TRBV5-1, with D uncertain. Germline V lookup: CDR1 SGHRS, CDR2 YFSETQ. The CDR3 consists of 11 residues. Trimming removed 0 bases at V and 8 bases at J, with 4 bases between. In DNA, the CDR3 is TGCGCCAGCAGCTTGGGAGGTACGCAGTATTTT. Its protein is CASSLGGTQYF.

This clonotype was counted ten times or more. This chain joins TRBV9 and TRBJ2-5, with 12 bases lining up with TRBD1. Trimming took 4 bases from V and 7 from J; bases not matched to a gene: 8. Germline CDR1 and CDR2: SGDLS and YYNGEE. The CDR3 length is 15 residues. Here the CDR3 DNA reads TGTGCCAGCAGCCAGGGACAGGGGGCGCGCGGGACCCAGTACTTC. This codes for CASSQGQGARGTQYF.

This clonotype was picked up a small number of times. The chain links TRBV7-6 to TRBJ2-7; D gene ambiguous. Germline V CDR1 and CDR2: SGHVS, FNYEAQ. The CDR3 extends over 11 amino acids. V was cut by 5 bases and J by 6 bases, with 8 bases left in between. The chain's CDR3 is CASSTYSEQYF. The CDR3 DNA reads TGTGCCAGCAGCACATACTCCGAGCAGTACTTC.

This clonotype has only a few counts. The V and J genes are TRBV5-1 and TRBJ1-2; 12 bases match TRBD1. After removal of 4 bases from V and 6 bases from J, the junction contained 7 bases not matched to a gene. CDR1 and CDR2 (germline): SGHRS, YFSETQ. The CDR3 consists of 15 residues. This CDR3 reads CASSPQGQGADGYTF. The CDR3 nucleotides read TGCGCCAGCAGCCCTCAGGGACAGGGGGCTGATGGCTACACCTTC.

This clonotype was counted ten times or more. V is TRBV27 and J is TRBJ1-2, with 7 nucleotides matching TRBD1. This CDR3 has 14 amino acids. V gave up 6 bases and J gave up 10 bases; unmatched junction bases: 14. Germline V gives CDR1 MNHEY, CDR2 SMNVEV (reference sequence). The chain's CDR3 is CASSPTRTGRHYTF. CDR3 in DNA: TGTGCCAGCAGCCCAACCCGGACAGGCAGACACTACACCTTC.

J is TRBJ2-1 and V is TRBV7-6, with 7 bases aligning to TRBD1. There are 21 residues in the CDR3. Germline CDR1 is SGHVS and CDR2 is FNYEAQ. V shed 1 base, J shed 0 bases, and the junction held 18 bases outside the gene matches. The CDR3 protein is CASSLDDWQGVARSSYNEQFF. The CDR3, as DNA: TGTGCCAGCAGCTTAGATGATTGGCAGGGGGTGGCCAGGAGCTCCTACAATGAGCAGTTCTTC.

CDR3 loop: CASSSNGRGMNTEAFF. As DNA, the CDR3 is TGTGCCAGCAGCTCCAACGGCCGGGGTATGAACACTGAAGCTTTCTTT. The V and J genes are TRBV7-9 and TRBJ1-1; D unclear. This CDR3 region has 16 residues. CDR1 is SEHNR, CDR2 FQNEAQ, per germline (reference sequence). V lost 4 bases, J lost 0 bases, and 15 bases lay in between.

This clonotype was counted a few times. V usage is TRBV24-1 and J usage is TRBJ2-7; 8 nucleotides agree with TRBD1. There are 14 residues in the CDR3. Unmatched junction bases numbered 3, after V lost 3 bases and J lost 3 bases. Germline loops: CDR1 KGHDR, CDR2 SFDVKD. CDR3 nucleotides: TGTGCCACCAGTGATCCCGGACAGGGCTACGAGCAGTACTTC. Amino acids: CATSDPGQGYEQYF.

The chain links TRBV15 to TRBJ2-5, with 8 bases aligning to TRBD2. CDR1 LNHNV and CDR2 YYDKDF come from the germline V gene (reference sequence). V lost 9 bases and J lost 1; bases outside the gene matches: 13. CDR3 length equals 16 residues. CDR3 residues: CATSVGAGGSQETQYF. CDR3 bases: TGTGCCACGTCGGTGGGGGCGGGGGGTTCCCAAGAGACCCAGTACTTC. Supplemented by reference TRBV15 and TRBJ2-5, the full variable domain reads DAMVIQNPRYQVTQFGKPVTLSCSQTLNHNVMYWYQQKSSQAPKLLFHYYDKDFNNEADTPDNFQSRRPNTSFCFLDIRSPGLGDTAMYLCATSVGAGGSQETQYFGPGTRLLVL.

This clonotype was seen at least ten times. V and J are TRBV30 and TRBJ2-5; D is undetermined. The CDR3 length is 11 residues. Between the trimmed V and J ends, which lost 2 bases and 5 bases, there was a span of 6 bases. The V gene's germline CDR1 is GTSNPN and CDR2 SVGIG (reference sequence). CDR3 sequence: CAWSKWETQYF. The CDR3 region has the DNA TGTGCCTGGAGTAAGTGGGAGACCCAGTACTTC.

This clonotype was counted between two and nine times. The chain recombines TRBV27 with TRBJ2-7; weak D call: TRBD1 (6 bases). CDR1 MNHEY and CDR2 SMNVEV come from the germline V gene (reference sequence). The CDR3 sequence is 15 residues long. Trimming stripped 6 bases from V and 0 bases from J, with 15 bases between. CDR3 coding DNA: TGTGCCAGCAGCGCGAGGGGGTGGGACTCCTACGAGCAGTACTTC. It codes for CASSARGWDSYEQYF.

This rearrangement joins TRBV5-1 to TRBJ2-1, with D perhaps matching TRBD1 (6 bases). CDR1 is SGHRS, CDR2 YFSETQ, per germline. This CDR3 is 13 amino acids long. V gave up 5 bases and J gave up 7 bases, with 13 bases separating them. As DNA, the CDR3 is TGCGCCAGCAGGCGCCAAACAGGGAATGAGCAGTTCTTC. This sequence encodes CASRRQTGNEQFF.

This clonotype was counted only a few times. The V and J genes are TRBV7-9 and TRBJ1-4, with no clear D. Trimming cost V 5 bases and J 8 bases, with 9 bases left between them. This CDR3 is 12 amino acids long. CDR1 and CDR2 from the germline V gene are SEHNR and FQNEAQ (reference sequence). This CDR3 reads CASSLSSEKLFF. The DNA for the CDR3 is TGTGCCAGCAGCCTAAGTTCCGAAAAACTGTTTTTT.

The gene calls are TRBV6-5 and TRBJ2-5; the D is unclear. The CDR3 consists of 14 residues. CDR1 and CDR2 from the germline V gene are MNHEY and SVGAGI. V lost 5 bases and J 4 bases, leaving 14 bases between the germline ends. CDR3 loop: CASSRSRETETQYF. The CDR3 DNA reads TGTGCCAGCAGTCGCAGTAGGGAAACAGAGACCCAGTACTTC.

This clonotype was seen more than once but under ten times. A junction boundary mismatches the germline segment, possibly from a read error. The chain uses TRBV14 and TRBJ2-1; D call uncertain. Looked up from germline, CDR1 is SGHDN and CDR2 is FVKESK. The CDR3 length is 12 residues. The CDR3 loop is CASSQGGLRLYF. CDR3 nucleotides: TGTGCCAGCAGCCAAGGCGGATTGCGCCTTTACTTC.

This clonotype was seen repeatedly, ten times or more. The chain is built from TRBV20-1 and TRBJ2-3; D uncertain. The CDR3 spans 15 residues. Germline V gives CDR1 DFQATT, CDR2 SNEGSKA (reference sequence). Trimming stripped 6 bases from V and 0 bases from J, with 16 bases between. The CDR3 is CSAVAGSSSTDTQYF. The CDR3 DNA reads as TGCAGTGCCGTAGCCGGTTCATCTAGCACAGATACGCAGTATTTT.

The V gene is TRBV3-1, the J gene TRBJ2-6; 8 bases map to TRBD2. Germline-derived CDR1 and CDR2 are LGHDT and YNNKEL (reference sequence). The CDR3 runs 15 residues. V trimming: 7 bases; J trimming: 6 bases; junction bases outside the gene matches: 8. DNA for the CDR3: TGTGCCAGCACCCACGGGGGGGTCGAGGCCAACGTCCTGACTTTC. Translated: CASTHGGVEANVLTF. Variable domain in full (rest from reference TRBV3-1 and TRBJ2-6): DTAVSQTPKYLVTQMGNDKSIKCEQNLGHDTMYWYKQDSKKFLKIMFSYNNKELIINETVPNRFSPKSPDKAHLNLHINSLELGDSAVYFCASTHGGVEANVLTFGAGSRLTVL.

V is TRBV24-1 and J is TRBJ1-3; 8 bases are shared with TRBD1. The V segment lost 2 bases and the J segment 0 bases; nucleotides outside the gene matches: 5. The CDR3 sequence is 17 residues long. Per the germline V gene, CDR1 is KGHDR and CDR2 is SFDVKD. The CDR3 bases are TGTGCCACCAGTGATTCACGGACAGGGATCTCTGGAAACACCATATATTTT. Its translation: CATSDSRTGISGNTIYF.

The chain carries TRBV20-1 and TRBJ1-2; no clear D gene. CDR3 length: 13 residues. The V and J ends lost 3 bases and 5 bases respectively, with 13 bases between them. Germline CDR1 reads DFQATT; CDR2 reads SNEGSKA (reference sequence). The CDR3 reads CSASTGIRYGYTF. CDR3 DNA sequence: TGCAGTGCTAGTACGGGAATAAGATATGGCTACACCTTC.

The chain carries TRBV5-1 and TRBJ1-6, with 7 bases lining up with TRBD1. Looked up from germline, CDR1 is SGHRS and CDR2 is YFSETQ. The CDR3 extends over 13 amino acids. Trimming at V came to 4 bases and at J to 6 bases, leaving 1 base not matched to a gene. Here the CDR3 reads CASSRDSNSPLHF. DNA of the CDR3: TGCGCCAGCAGCCGGGACAGTAATTCACCCCTCCACTTT.

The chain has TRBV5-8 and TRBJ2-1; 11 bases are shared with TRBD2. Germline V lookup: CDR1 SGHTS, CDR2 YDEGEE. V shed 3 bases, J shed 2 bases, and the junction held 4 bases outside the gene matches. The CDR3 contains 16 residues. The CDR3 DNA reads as TGTGCCAGCAGCTCCATACTAGCGGGGGCCTACAATGAGCAGTTCTTC. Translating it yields CASSSILAGAYNEQFF.

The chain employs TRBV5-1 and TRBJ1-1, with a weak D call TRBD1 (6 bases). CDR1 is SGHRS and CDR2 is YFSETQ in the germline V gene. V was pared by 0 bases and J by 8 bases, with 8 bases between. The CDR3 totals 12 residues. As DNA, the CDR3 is TGCGCCAGCAGCTTGGTTCAGGGGGAAGCTTTCTTT. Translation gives CASSLVQGEAFF. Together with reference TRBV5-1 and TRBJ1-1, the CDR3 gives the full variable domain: KAGVTQTPRYLIKTRGQQVTLSCSPISGHRSVSWYQQTPGQGLQFLFEYFSETQRNKGNFPGRFSGRQFSNSRSEMNVSTLELGDSALYLCASSLVQGEAFFGQGTRLTVV.